This is a list of T cell receptor beta chains from one sample in a study of cytomegalovirus exposure and HLA in healthy donors. The assay was immunoSEQ multiplex PCR, and TCRdb's table has in-frame clones only and misses some. The repertoire holds approximately 150,000 clones, with roughly 80% as singletons. The sample was PBMCs. These receptors were obtained from a woman aged 40 to 50 in good health and CMV-seronegative. CDR3s include the opening cysteine and the closing phenylalanine or tryptophan. A D gene is named only where the DNA matches it firmly. Expanded clones get a size class; other rows say once, few or many, or leave the size out.

d_gene,abundance,j_gene,v_gene,CDR3aa,CDR3nt
.,.,TRBJ1-2,TRBV14,CASSPRIGGSGYTF,TGTGCCAGCAGCCCCAGGATAGGGGGAAGTGGCTACACCTTC
.,.,TRBJ2-3,TRBV21-1,CASSKFKRRQEECGTDTQYF,TGTGCCAGCAGCAAATTTAAACGGCGACAGGAAGAATGTGGCACAGATACGCAGTATTTT
TRBD1,.,TRBJ2-5,TRBV7-2,CASSWGQGAGPQETQYF,TGTGCCAGCAGCTGGGGACAGGGGGCAGGGCCGCAAGAGACCCAGTACTTC
.,.,TRBJ1-2,TRBV5-4,CASSPLRRGGTNYGYTF,TGTGCCAGCAGCCCGCTAAGGCGGGGGGGCACTAACTATGGCTACACCTTC
.,few,TRBJ1-5,TRBV28,CASTQGGANQPQHF,TGTGCCAGCACCCAAGGAGGGGCAAATCAGCCCCAGCATTTT
TRBD1,.,TRBJ1-6,TRBV2,CASSLGQGGLESPLHF,TGTGCCAGCAGTTTAGGACAGGGGGGGCTCGAATCACCCCTCCACTTT
.,.,TRBJ2-6,TRBV11-2,CASSPGGLRANVLTF,TGTGCCAGCAGCCCCGGGGGGCTGAGGGCCAACGTCCTGACTTTC
.,.,TRBJ2-3,TRBV18,CASSPKHTDTQYF,TGTGCCAGCTCACCCAAGCACACAGATACGCAGTATTTT
.,.,TRBJ1-2,TRBV4-1,CASSQAGNSWGGYTF,TGCGCCAGCAGCCAAGCAGGGAATTCTTGGGGTGGCTACACCTTC
.,.,TRBJ2-7,TRBV7-2,CASSLQSGLTYEQYF,TGTGCCAGCAGCTTACAAAGCGGGTTGACCTACGAGCAGTACTTC
.,.,TRBJ2-2,TRBV7-9,CASSLRDFTGELFF,TGTGCCAGCAGCTTAAGGGACTTTACCGGGGAGCTGTTTTTT
TRBD2,once,TRBJ2-7,TRBV28,CASSRISGTYEQYF,TGTGCCAGCAGTCGAATTAGCGGGACCTACGAGCAGTACTTC
.,.,TRBJ1-5,TRBV28,CASSRPTGNSNQPQHF,TGTGCCAGCAGTCGACCGACAGGCAATAGCAATCAGCCCCAGCATTTT
.,.,TRBJ2-3,TRBV4-3,CASSQGRGRTDTQYF,TGCGCCAGCAGCCAAGGTAGGGGCCGCACAGATACGCAGTATTTT
TRBD1,.,TRBJ2-7,TRBV30,CASGQSSYEQYF,TGTGCCTCGGGACAGAGCTCCTACGAGCAGTACTTC
.,few,TRBJ2-2,TRBV7-2,CASSLSTATGELFF,TGTGCCAGCAGCTTAAGTACAGCCACCGGGGAGCTGTTTTTT
TRBD2,.,TRBJ2-3,TRBV9,CASSVGLAGPTDTQYF,TGTGCCAGCAGCGTAGGGCTAGCGGGACCCACAGATACGCAGTATTTT
TRBD1,.,TRBJ2-1,TRBV5-1,CASSDTGADYNEQFF,TGCGCCAGCAGCGACACAGGGGCGGACTACAATGAGCAGTTCTTC
.,.,TRBJ2-5,TRBV7-9,CSSSFTGDQETQYF,TGTTCCAGCAGCTTTACGGGGGATCAAGAGACCCAGTACTTC
.,.,TRBJ2-7,TRBV28,CASSFPFVGEGEQYF,TGTGCCAGCAGTTTCCCCTTCGTCGGAGAGGGCGAGCAGTACTTC
TRBD1,.,TRBJ2-2,TRBV9,CASSIRTGANTGELFF,TGTGCCAGCAGCATCCGGACAGGGGCTAACACCGGGGAGCTGTTTTTT
.,once,TRBJ2-7,TRBV6-5,CASSLTGYGSIF,TGTGCCAGCAGCCTGACAGGTTATGGGTCGATATTC
.,few,TRBJ1-5,TRBV7-6,CASSGGDQPQHF,TGTGCCAGCAGCGGGGGGGATCAGCCCCAGCATTTT
TRBD2,.,TRBJ2-1,TRBV7-3,CASSLSPPHSGSFGNEQFF,TGTGCCAGCAGCTTAAGCCCTCCCCACAGCGGGAGCTTCGGAAATGAGCAGTTCTTC
TRBD2,.,TRBJ2-1,TRBV7-2,CASSLGLADNNEQFF,TGTGCCAGCAGCTTAGGACTAGCAGATAACAATGAGCAGTTCTTC
TRBD2,.,TRBJ2-2,TRBV2,CASSGRLAGSTGELFF,TGTGCCAGCAGTGGTCGACTAGCGGGTAGTACCGGGGAGCTGTTTTTT
.,.,TRBJ1-1,TRBV7-3,CASSVAGGNTEAFF,TGTGCCAGCAGCGTCGCGGGGGGGAACACTGAAGCTTTCTTT
.,.,TRBJ1-2,TRBV29-1,CSVPLGRSTHYGYTF,TGCAGCGTCCCCCTAGGCAGAAGTACTCACTATGGCTACACCTTC
TRBD2,.,TRBJ2-5,TRBV9,CASSPSGRLQETQYF,TGTGCCAGCAGTCCTAGCGGGCGGCTCCAAGAGACCCAGTACTTC
TRBD1,once,TRBJ2-1,TRBV7-2,CASSWDRGREQFF,TGTGCCAGCAGCTGGGACAGGGGGCGAGAGCAGTTCTTC
TRBD1,once,TRBJ1-1,TRBV11-2,CASSNWDRGHDTEAFF,TGTGCCAGCAGCAACTGGGACAGGGGGCATGACACTGAAGCTTTCTTT